This passage covers 4 T cell receptor beta chains from one sample sequenced in a study of cytomegalovirus exposure and HLA in healthy donors. PCR primers comprised 60 Vbeta and 13 Jbeta primers. TCRdb's copy holds only in-frame clones and misses some; the assay was immunoSEQ multiplex PCR. The sample shows fewer than 250,000 clones, roughly 77% of them seen only once. What was sequenced was PBMCs. These receptor sequences come from a woman aged 45-60 years in good health and CMV-seronegative.

This clone was seen only a few times. The chain combines TRBV13 with TRBJ1-6; weak D call: TRBD1 (5 bases). V lost 0 bases and J 10 bases, leaving 16 bases between the germline ends. From germline, CDR1 is PRHDT and CDR2 FYEKMQ (reference sequence). The CDR3 sequence is 16 residues long. For the CDR3, the DNA is TGTGCCAGCAGCTTAGGGAGAACAGGCTCAACATCACCCCTCCACTTT. It yields the protein CASSLGRTGSTSPLHF. The complete variable domain, with remaining parts taken from reference TRBV13 and TRBJ1-6, reads AAGVIQSPRHLIKEKRETATLKCYPIPRHDTVYWYQQGPGQDPQFLISFYEKMQSDKGSIPDRFSAQQFSDYHSELNMSSLELGDSALYFCASSLGRTGSTSPLHFGNGTRLTVT.

The chain joins TRBV5-8 to TRBJ1-5, with a weak D call TRBD1 (6 bases). The germline V gene has CDR1 SGHTS and CDR2 YDEGEE. The CDR3 is 15 amino acids. With 4 bases removed from V and 6 bases from J, the gap between germline ends came to 17 bases. This chain's CDR3 is CASSLGRGYIQPQHF. The CDR3 coding sequence is TGTGCCAGCAGCCTGGGCAGGGGCTATATTCAGCCCCAGCATTTT.

CDR3 loop: CASTSEGGAFF. Here the CDR3 DNA reads TGTGCCAGCACATCCGAAGGGGGCGCTTTCTTT. The rearrangement joins TRBV11-2 to TRBJ1-1, with TRBD1 matching 7 bases. Germline lookup yields CDR1 SGHAT and CDR2 FQNNGV. With V trimmed by 7 bases and J by 11 bases, 7 bases remained unmatched. This CDR3 region has 11 residues.

The count of this clone is one. Other DNA sequences in the sample encode the same CDR3. The J gene is TRBJ2-7, the V gene TRBV27, with 10 bases fitting TRBD1. J gave up 5 bases and V 0 bases, and 4 bases lay outside the gene matches. Germline loops: CDR1 MNHEY, CDR2 SMNVEV (reference sequence). The length of the CDR3 is 15 residues. CDR3 sequence (DNA): TGTGCCAGCAGTTTATCCCCCGGACAGGGGGACGAGCAGTACTTC. It specifies CASSLSPGQGDEQYF.